This entry is about one T cell receptor beta chain. Its antigen is as yet unknown. Repertoires were generated with immunoSEQ multiplex PCR, while TCRdb's copy carries only in-frame clones and drops some. The sample holds millions of clones, roughly 94% seen once. This sample is drawn from a study of shared clonotypes between healthy human individuals. Study in general: Donors consisted of a couple of women and a few men between 18 and 49. Donors had three CD4 naive, three CD4 memory, two CD8 naive and one CD8 memory plate apiece. Study conclusions and caveats: Rarefaction indicated that sorted-subset sequencing remained incomplete although depth was large.

From germline, CDR1 is LNHDA and CDR2 SQIVND (reference sequence). The ends were cut back, 4 bases at V and 5 bases at J, with 9 bases in the middle. The CDR3 sequence is 12 residues long. Sequenced material: naive CD4+ T cells sorted from blood. Described subset: CD45RA+ positively selected. The sequence came from a man younger than 30 in good health. This sequence joins TRBV19 and TRBJ2-7, with D perhaps TRBD1 (5 bases). CDR3 region: CASSNRTHEQYF. The CDR3 region has the DNA TGTGCCAGTAGTAACCGGACACACGAGCAGTACTTC.